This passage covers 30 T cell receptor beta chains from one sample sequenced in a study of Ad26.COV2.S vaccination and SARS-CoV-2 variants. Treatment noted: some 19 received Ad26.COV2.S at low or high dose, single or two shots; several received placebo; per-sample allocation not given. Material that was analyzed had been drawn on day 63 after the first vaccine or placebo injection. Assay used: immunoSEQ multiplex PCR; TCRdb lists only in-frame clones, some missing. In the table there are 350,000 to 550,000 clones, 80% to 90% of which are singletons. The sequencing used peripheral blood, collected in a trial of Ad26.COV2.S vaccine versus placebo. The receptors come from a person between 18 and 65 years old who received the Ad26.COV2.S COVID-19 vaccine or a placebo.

The CDR3 reads CASSYSSGGASYEQYV. In DNA, the CDR3 is TGTGCCAGCAGTTACTCCTCAGGGGGGGCCTCCTACGAGCAGTACGTC. The V and J genes are TRBV6-2 or TRBV6-3 and TRBJ2-7; D may correspond to TRBD1 or TRBD2 (7 bases each). Between the trimmed V and J ends, which lost 0 bases and 0 bases, there was a span of 12 bases. Germline values: CDR1 MNHEY, CDR2 SVGEGT. The CDR3 has 16 amino acids.

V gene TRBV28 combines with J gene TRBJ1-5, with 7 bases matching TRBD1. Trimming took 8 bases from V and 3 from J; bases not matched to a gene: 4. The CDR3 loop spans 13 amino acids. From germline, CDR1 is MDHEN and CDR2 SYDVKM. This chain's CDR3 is CASRGTDNQPQHF. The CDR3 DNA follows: TGTGCCAGCCGAGGGACAGACAATCAGCCCCAGCATTTT.

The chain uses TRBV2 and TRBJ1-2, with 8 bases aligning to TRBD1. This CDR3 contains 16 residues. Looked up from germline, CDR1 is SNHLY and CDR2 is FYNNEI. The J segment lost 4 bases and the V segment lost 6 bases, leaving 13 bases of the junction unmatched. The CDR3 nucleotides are TGTGCCAGCAGCGGAGGAGGGACAGGTGGATCCTATGGCTACACCTTC. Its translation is CASSGGGTGGSYGYTF.

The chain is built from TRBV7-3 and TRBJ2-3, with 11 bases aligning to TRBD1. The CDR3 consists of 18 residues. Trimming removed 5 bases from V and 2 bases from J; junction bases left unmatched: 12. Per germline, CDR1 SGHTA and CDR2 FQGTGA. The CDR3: CASSLTSGTGGLTDTQYF. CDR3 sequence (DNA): TGTGCCAGCAGCCTCACCTCCGGGACAGGGGGGCTCACAGATACGCAGTATTTT.

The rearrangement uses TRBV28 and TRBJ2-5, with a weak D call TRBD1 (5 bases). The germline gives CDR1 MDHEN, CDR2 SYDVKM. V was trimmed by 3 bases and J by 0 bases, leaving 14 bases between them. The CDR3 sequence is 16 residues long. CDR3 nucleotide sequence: TGTGCCAGCAGTTTTCCGACAGACTCGAACCAAGAGACCCAGTACTTC. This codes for CASSFPTDSNQETQYF. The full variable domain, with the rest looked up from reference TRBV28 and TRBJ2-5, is DVKVTQSSRYLVKRTGEKVFLECVQDMDHENMFWYRQDPGLGLRLIYFSYDVKMKEKGDIPEGYSVSREKKERFSLILESASTNQTSMYLCASSFPTDSNQETQYFGPGTRLLVL.

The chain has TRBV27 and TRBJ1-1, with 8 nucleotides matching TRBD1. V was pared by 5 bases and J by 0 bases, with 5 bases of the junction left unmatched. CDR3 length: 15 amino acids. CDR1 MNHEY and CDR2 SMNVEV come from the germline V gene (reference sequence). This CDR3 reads CASSPRQGLNTEAFF. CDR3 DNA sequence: TGTGCCAGCAGTCCGAGACAGGGGCTGAACACTGAAGCTTTCTTT.

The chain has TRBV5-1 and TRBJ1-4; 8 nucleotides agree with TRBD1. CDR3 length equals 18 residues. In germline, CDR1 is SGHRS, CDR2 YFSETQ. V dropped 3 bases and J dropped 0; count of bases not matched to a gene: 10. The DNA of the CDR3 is TGCGCCAGCAGCTGGAGATCGACAGGGGTGGCAACTAATGAAAAACTGTTTTTT. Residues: CASSWRSTGVATNEKLFF.

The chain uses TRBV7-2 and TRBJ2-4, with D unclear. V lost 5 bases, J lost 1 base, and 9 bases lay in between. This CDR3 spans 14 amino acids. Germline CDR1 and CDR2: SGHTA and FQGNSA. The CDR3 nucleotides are TGTGCCAGCAGCCTTATTAGGGCCAAAAACATTCAGTACTTC. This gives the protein CASSLIRAKNIQYF. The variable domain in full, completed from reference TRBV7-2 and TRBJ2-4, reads GAGVSQSPSNKVTEKGKDVELRCDPISGHTALYWYRQSLGQGLEFLIYFQGNSAPDKSGLPSDRFSAERTGGSVSTLTIQRTQQEDSAVYLCASSLIRAKNIQYFGAGTRLSVL.

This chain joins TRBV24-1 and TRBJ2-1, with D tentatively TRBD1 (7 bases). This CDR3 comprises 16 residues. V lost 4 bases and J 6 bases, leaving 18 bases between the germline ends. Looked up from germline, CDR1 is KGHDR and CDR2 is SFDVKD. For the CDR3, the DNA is TGTGCCACCAGTGACTCCGGGACAGCGGAGGGCAATGAGCAGTTCTTC. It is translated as CATSDSGTAEGNEQFF.

As DNA, the CDR3 is TGTGCCAGCCCCCCTTTAGAGGGCAGGGACGATGGCTACACCTTC. This gives the protein CASPPLEGRDDGYTF. The genes are TRBV7-9 and TRBJ1-2, with D maybe TRBD1 (5 bases). Trimming took 8 bases from V and 6 from J, leaving 22 bases between them. From germline, CDR1 is SEHNR and CDR2 FQNEAQ (reference sequence). The CDR3 length is 15 residues.

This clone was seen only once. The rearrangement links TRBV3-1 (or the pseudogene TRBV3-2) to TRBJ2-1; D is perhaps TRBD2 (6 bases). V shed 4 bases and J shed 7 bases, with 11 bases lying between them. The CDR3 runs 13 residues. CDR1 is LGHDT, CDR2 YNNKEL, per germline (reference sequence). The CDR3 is CASSRWSGNEQFF. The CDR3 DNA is TGTGCCAGCAGCCGCTGGAGCGGGAATGAGCAGTTCTTC.

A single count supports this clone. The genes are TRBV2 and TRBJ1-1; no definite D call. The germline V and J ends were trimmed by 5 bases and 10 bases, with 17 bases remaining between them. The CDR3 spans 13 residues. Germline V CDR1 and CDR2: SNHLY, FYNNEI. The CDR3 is CASSPSTPIGAFF. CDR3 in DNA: TGTGCCAGCAGTCCGTCGACCCCTATAGGAGCTTTCTTT.

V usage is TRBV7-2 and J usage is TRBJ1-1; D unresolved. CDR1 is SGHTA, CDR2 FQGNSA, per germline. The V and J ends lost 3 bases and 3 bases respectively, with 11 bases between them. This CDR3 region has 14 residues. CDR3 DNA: TGTGCCAGCAGCTTTGCGGGCGCGGACACTGAAGCTTTCTTT. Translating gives CASSFAGADTEAFF.

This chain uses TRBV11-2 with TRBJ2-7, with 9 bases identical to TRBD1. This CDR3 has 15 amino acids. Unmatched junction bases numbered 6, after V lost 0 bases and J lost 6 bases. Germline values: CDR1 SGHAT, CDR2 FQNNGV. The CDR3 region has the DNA TGTGCCAGCAGCTTAGACCCGGAACAGGGGGCCGAGCAGTACGTC. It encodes CASSLDPEQGAEQYV.

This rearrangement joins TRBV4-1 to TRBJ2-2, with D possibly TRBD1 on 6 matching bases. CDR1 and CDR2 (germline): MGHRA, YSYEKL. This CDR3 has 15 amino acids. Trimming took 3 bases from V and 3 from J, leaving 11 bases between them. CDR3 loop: CASSHGDIHTGELFF. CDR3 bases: TGCGCCAGCAGCCATGGGGACATACACACCGGGGAGCTGTTTTTT.

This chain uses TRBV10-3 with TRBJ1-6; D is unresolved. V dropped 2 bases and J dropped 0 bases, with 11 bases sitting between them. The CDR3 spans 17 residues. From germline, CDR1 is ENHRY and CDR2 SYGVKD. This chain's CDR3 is CAISERGSGSYNSPLHF. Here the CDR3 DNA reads TGTGCCATCAGTGAGCGTGGGAGTGGCTCCTATAATTCACCCCTCCACTTT.

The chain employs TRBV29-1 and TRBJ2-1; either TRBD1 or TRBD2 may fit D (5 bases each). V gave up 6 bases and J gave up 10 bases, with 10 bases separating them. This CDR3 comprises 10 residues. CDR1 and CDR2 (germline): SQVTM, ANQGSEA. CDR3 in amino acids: CSVMGVEQFF. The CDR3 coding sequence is TGCAGCGTGATGGGGGTCGAGCAGTTCTTC.

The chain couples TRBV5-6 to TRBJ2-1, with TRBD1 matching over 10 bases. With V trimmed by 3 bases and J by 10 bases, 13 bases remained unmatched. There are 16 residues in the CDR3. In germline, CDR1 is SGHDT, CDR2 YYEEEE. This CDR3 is CASSSPPGQGTGEQFF. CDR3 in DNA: TGTGCCAGCAGCTCACCACCGGGACAGGGGACGGGGGAGCAGTTCTTC.

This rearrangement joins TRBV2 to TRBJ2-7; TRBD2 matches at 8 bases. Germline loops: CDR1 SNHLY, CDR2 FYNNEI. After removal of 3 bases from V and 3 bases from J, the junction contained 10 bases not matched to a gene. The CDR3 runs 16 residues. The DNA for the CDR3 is TGTGCCAGCAGTGATATTAGCGGGACACGCTTCTACGAGCAGTACTTC. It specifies CASSDISGTRFYEQYF.

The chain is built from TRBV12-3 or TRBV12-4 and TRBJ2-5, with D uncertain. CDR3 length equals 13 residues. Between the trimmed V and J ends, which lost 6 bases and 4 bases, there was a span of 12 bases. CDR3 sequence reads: CASRRSLGETQYF. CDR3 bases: TGTGCCAGCAGACGCTCTCTTGGAGAGACCCAGTACTTC.

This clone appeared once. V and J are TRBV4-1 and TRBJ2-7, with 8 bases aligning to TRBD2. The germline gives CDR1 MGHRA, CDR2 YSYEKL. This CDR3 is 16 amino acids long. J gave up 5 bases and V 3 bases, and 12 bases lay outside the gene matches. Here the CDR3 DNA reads TGCGCCAGCAGCCATCTCAGTAAACGGGGGGGACACGAGCAGTACTTC. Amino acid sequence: CASSHLSKRGGHEQYF.

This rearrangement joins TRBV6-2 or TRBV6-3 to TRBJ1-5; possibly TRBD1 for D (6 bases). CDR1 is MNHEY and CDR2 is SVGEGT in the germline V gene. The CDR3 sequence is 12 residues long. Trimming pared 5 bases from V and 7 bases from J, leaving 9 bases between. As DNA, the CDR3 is TGTGCCAGCAGTCGGGGGCGGCAGCCCCAGCATTTT. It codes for CASSRGRQPQHF.

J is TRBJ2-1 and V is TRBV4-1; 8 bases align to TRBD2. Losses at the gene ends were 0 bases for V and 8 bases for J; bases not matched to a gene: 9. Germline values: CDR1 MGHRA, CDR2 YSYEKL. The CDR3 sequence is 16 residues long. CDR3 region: CASSQDRAGAGDEQFF. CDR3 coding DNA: TGCGCCAGCAGCCAAGATCGAGCGGGGGCCGGGGATGAGCAGTTCTTC.

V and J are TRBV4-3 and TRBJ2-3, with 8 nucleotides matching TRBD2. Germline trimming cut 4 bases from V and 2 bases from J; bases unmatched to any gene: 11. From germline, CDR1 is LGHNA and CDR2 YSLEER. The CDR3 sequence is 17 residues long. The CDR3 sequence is CASSREAGAYYTDTQYF. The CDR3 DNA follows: TGCGCCAGCAGCCGGGAAGCGGGGGCCTACTACACAGATACGCAGTATTTT.

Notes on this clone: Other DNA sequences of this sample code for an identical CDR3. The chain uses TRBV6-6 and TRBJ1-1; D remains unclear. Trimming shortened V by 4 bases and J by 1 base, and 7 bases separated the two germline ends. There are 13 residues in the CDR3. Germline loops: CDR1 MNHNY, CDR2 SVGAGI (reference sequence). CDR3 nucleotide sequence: TGTGCCAGCAGTTTATTAGAGAACACTGAAGCTTTCTTT. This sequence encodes CASSLLENTEAFF.

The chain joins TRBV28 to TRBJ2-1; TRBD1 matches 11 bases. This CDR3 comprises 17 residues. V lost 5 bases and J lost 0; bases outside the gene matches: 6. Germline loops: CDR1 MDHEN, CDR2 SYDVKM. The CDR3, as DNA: TGTGCCAGCAGTCTAGCCGGGACAGGGGGCTCCTACAATGAGCAGTTCTTC. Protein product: CASSLAGTGGSYNEQFF.

CDR3 nucleotide sequence: TGTGCCAGCAGCTTAGAGGCCTGGGGTCCGACTTTCTACAATGAGCAGTTCTTC. Protein product: CASSLEAWGPTFYNEQFF. The genes are TRBV7-2 and TRBJ2-1; no reliable D call. Germline V gene lookup returns CDR1 SGHTA and CDR2 FQGNSA. Trimming took off 1 base at V and 3 bases at J, with 19 bases between the two ends. There are 18 residues in the CDR3.

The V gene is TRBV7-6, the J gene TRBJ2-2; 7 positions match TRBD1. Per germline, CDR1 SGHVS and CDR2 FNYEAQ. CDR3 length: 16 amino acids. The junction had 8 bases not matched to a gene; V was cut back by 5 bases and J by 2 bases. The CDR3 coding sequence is TGTGCCAGCAGCCCCAGACAGGGAAAAAACACCGGGGAGCTGTTTTTT. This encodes CASSPRQGKNTGELFF.

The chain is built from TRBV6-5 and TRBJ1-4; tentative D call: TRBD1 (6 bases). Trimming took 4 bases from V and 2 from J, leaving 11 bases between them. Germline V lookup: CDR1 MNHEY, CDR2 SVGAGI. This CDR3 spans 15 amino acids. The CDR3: CASSFVQGTNEKLFF. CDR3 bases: TGTGCCAGCAGTTTCGTACAGGGCACTAATGAAAAACTGTTTTTT.

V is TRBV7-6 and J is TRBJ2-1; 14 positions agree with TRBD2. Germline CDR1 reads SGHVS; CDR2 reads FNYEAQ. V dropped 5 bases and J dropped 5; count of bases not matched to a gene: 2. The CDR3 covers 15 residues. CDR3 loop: CASSPTSGGDNEQFF. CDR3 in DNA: TGTGCCAGCAGCCCGACTAGCGGGGGGGACAATGAGCAGTTCTTC.